The 25 T cell receptor beta chains below all came from one sample that was sequenced in a study of cytomegalovirus exposure and HLA in healthy donors. A multiplex PCR was run with 60 Vbeta primers and 13 Jbeta primers. Here immunoSEQ multiplex PCR was the method, and the copy in TCRdb shows in-frame clones only, minus some. The profile covers 130,000 to 150,000 clones, with nearly 80% appearing a single time and approximately 2.9% taken by the ten largest. The sequencing input was PBMCs. These receptors were collected from a man aged 40-49 years in good health and CMV-seropositive.

This rearrangement joins TRBV14 to TRBJ1-1; perhaps TRBD1 as D (6 bases). CDR1 is SGHDN, CDR2 FVKESK, per germline. The CDR3 spans 15 residues. V was shortened by 2 bases and J by 1 base, with 11 bases between the two germline ends. CDR3 loop: CASSQTRGRNTEAFF. The CDR3 DNA reads as TGTGCCAGCAGCCAAACCAGGGGTCGGAACACTGAAGCTTTCTTT.

The chain couples TRBV7-8 to TRBJ2-2; TRBD2 matches at 13 bases. CDR1 is SGHVS, CDR2 FQNEAQ, per germline. This CDR3 contains 17 residues. V shed 4 bases and J 5 bases; nucleotides not matched to a gene: 7. The CDR3 loop reads CASSSRTSGSDTGELFF. CDR3 bases: TGTGCCAGCAGCTCGCGGACTAGCGGGAGTGATACCGGGGAGCTGTTTTTT.

This clone was detected only once. The gene calls are TRBV9 and TRBJ2-3; 7 positions match TRBD2. Losses at the gene ends were 0 bases for V and 1 base for J; bases not matched to a gene: 2. CDR1 SGDLS and CDR2 YYNGEE come from the germline V gene. This CDR3 contains 15 residues. The CDR3 nucleotides read TGTGCCAGCAGCGTAGGTGGGAGGGGCACAGATACGCAGTATTTT. This codes for CASSVGGRGTDTQYF.

The V call is TRBV11-2, the J call TRBJ2-2; TRBD2 might be the D (6 bases). Germline CDR1 is SGHAT and CDR2 is FQNNGV. CDR3 length equals 15 residues. Between the trimmed V and J ends, which lost 5 bases and 0 bases, there was a span of 10 bases. The CDR3 loop reads CASSRSGANTGELFF. DNA of the CDR3: TGTGCCAGCAGCCGTAGCGGTGCGAACACCGGGGAGCTGTTTTTT.

The V and J genes are TRBV19 and TRBJ2-6, with TRBD2 as a possible D gene (5 bases). Trimming removed 6 bases at V and 1 base at J, with 10 bases between. Germline V gene data show CDR1 as LNHDA and CDR2 as SQIVND (reference sequence). The CDR3 has 15 residues. The CDR3 loop is CASRSGGSGANVLTF. The CDR3 DNA is TGTGCCAGTAGATCGGGCGGGTCTGGGGCCAACGTCCTGACTTTC.

This sequence joins TRBV7-2 and TRBJ1-5; D perhaps matches TRBD1 (6 bases). The CDR3 consists of 15 residues. Trimming stripped 4 bases from V and 3 bases from J, with 13 bases between. From germline, CDR1 is SGHTA and CDR2 FQGNSA. The CDR3 coding sequence is TGTGCCAGCAGCTACGGGGGGGCGCTCAATCAGCCCCAGCATTTT. It specifies CASSYGGALNQPQHF.

The rearrangement joins TRBV5-4 to TRBJ2-1; 10 nucleotides align to TRBD2. This CDR3 comprises 15 residues. V was pared by 3 bases and J by 9 bases, with 9 bases of the junction left unmatched. Germline lookup yields CDR1 SGHNT and CDR2 YYREEE (reference sequence). The CDR3 reads CASSSASGSDSEQFF. CDR3 nucleotides: TGTGCCAGCAGCTCGGCTAGCGGGAGTGACAGTGAGCAGTTCTTC.

This clone came up a few times. The V and J genes are TRBV6-5 and TRBJ2-7; 8 bases map to TRBD1. Trimming at V came to 7 bases and at J to 5 bases, leaving 13 bases not matched to a gene. Germline V lookup: CDR1 MNHEY, CDR2 SVGAGI. This CDR3 is built from 15 residues. The CDR3 protein is CASISVRTGIDEQYF. The DNA of the CDR3 is TGTGCCAGCATCTCGGTAAGGACAGGGATCGACGAGCAGTACTTC.

J is TRBJ1-6 and V is TRBV25-1; D remains ambiguous. Germline lookup yields CDR1 MGHDK and CDR2 SYGVNS. Trimming took off 7 bases at V and 7 bases at J, with 14 bases between the two ends. The CDR3 totals 14 residues. In DNA form, the CDR3 reads TGTGCCAGCACCCCCTTGGCGGGAAATTCACCCCTCCACTTT. This codes for CASTPLAGNSPLHF.

The chain uses TRBV19 and TRBJ2-3; D is undetermined. From germline, CDR1 is LNHDA and CDR2 SQIVND (reference sequence). CDR3 length: 15 amino acids. The V end was cut by 4 bases, the J end by 6 bases, with 17 bases between. The CDR3 loop is CASSRGGFSLDTQYF. In DNA, the CDR3 is TGTGCCAGTAGTAGAGGCGGTTTTAGCCTCGATACGCAGTATTTT.

The J gene is TRBJ2-5, the V gene TRBV5-4; 8 nucleotides align to TRBD2. Germline CDR1 SGHNT, CDR2 YYREEE (reference sequence). The V segment lost 2 bases and the J segment 0 bases; nucleotides outside the gene matches: 3. This CDR3 spans 15 amino acids. CDR3 DNA sequence: TGTGCCAGCAGCTTCACTAGCGGCAACCAAGAGACCCAGTACTTC. Translated, it gives CASSFTSGNQETQYF.

The genes are TRBV6-1 and TRBJ1-2; 9 positions agree with TRBD1. The germline CDR1 and CDR2 sequences are MNHNS and SASEGT. Trimming removed 4 bases from V and 1 base from J; junction bases left unmatched: 4. The CDR3 is 15 residues long. CDR3 sequence (DNA): TGTGCCAGCAGTGCCGGGACAGGGATTAACTATGGCTACACCTTC. Residues: CASSAGTGINYGYTF.

The chain has TRBV7-2 and TRBJ1-5, with D tentatively TRBD1 (5 bases). The CDR3 is 15 amino acids. The V end lost 6 bases, the J end lost 3 bases, and 15 bases lay between the germline ends. Germline CDR1 reads SGHTA; CDR2 reads FQGNSA. In nucleotides, the CDR3 is TGTGCCAGCAGTCGAGTGGCAGGGTCCAATCAGCCCCAGCATTTT. Translating gives CASSRVAGSNQPQHF.

The chain recombines TRBV10-3 with TRBJ2-2; TRBD1 agrees at 11 bases. CDR3 length equals 18 residues. V was pared by 7 bases and J by 4 bases, with 14 bases of the junction left unmatched. Germline V gives CDR1 ENHRY, CDR2 SYGVKD. CDR3 bases: TGTGCCATCACCGACCCCGGACAGGGGGCGTTCGGCACCGGGGAGCTGTTTTTT. Protein: CAITDPGQGAFGTGELFF.

The chain recombines TRBV10-2 with TRBJ1-4, with 8 bases fitting TRBD1. Germline V gene lookup returns CDR1 WSHSY and CDR2 SAAADI. The CDR3 is 14 amino acids. V dropped 9 bases and J dropped 6; count of bases not matched to a gene: 9. Here the CDR3 DNA reads TGCGCCAGTCTTGGCACAGGGGGGGATGAAAAACTGTTTTTT. Translation gives CASLGTGGDEKLFF.

The rearrangement links TRBV18 to TRBJ2-1; 9 bases map to TRBD1. The CDR3 totals 15 residues. The junction had 9 bases not matched to a gene; V was cut back by 6 bases and J by 6 bases. The germline gives CDR1 KGHSH, CDR2 LQKENI. CDR3 in DNA: TGTGCCAGCTCTCAGGGACAGGGACGCCGCAATGAGCAGTTCTTC. It codes for CASSQGQGRRNEQFF.

The chain is built from TRBV30 and TRBJ2-1; possible D gene TRBD2, 6 bases. V lost 0 bases and J 8 bases, leaving 20 bases between the germline ends. CDR1 and CDR2 (germline): GTSNPN, SVGIG (reference sequence). The CDR3 is 16 amino acids. CDR3 bases: TGTGCCTGGAGTGTACGGGCGGGAATAGGTGTCGATGAGCAGTTCTTC. The encoded protein is CAWSVRAGIGVDEQFF.

The V call is TRBV5-1, the J call TRBJ2-5, with TRBD1 matching 12 bases. The tail of the sequence fits TRBJ2-7 better, so the J call may be wrong. CDR1 and CDR2 (germline): SGHRS, YFSETQ. This CDR3 region has 14 residues. DNA for the CDR3: TGCGCCAGCACCACCGGGACAGGGGGCGGCGAGCAGTACTTC. The encoded protein is CASTTGTGGGEQYF.

This chain connects TRBV27 to TRBJ2-2; D remains unclear. The germline V and J ends were trimmed by 3 bases and 8 bases, with 7 bases remaining between them. Germline loops: CDR1 MNHEY, CDR2 SMNVEV (reference sequence). The length of the CDR3 is 12 residues. CDR3 amino acids: CASSLETGELFF. DNA for the CDR3: TGTGCCAGCAGTTTGGAGACGGGGGAGCTGTTTTTT.

This clone has just a few counts. This rearrangement joins TRBV5-1 to TRBJ1-1; 9 nucleotides match TRBD1. Trimming at V came to 7 bases and at J to 7 bases, leaving 14 bases not matched to a gene. Germline assignment: CDR1 SGHRS and CDR2 YFSETQ. The CDR3 consists of 15 residues. CDR3 loop: CASRHPGQGVGEAFF. CDR3 bases: TGCGCCAGCCGGCACCCGGGACAGGGAGTCGGTGAAGCTTTCTTT.

The V gene is TRBV6-5, the J gene TRBJ2-1, with D maybe TRBD1 (6 bases). Germline CDR1 MNHEY, CDR2 SVGAGI. V was trimmed by 4 bases and J by 4 bases, leaving 8 bases between them. This CDR3 contains 13 residues. The CDR3, as DNA: TGTGCCAGCAGTTCCGGACAGTACAATGAGCAGTTCTTC. Amino acid sequence: CASSSGQYNEQFF.

V and J are TRBV27 and TRBJ2-1; D possibly corresponds to TRBD2 (5 bases). The CDR3 is made up of 16 amino acids. Trimming removed 0 bases from V and 9 bases from J, with 18 bases in between. The germline CDR1 and CDR2 sequences are MNHEY and SMNVEV (reference sequence). The CDR3 protein is CASSLSLAHGLGEQFF. The CDR3 DNA reads TGTGCCAGCAGTTTATCTCTAGCTCACGGACTTGGTGAGCAGTTCTTC.

The V call is TRBV5-1, the J call TRBJ2-7, with a tentative D call TRBD2 (5 bases). The germline gives CDR1 SGHRS, CDR2 YFSETQ. V lost 4 bases and J lost 2, with 10 bases in between. The CDR3 contains 13 residues. The CDR3: CASSRAETYEQYF. For the CDR3, the DNA is TGCGCCAGCAGCCGAGCGGAAACCTACGAGCAGTACTTC.

The chain couples TRBV5-4 to TRBJ2-7; 9 bases are shared with TRBD2. Germline CDR1 reads SGHNT; CDR2 reads YYREEE (reference sequence). The CDR3 spans 15 residues. J lost 1 base, V lost 1 base, and 3 bases had no gene match. CDR3: CASSLNTSGSYEQYF. The CDR3 nucleotides are TGTGCCAGCAGCTTGAATACTAGCGGGTCCTACGAGCAGTACTTC.

The J gene is TRBJ2-2, the V gene TRBV27; TRBD2 matches at 8 bases. The CDR3 has 15 residues. V trimming: 0 bases; J trimming: 5 bases; junction bases outside the gene matches: 2. CDR1 is MNHEY and CDR2 is SMNVEV in the germline V gene (reference sequence). Here the CDR3 reads CASSLSRLATGELFF. DNA of the CDR3: TGTGCCAGCAGTTTATCGCGACTAGCGACCGGGGAGCTGTTTTTT.